This TCR beta chain was recovered during a study of breast tumors, draining lymph nodes, adjacent tissues. Overall study findings and caveats: Data fit most tumor T cells coming from lymph node, expanding in tumor. Tumor and nontumor repertoires were significantly more similar in luminal-like than in basal-like breast cancer. Tumor repertoires ranked between lymph nodes and nontumor tissue in diversity, with V and J gene preferences.

One entry per CDR3 protein, called by TCRdb with MiXCR from the multiplex PCR reads. The table records about 130,000 distinct CDR3 sequences, 20% of them present only once. Breast cancer patients provided tissue from their axillary draining lymph nodes. The CDR3 spans 17 residues. Germline V gene lookup returns CDR1 SGHAT and CDR2 FQNNGV. With respect to this clonotype: Its antigen is still unknown. Germline is not matched at one junction end, which may reflect a read error.

The sample consisted of axillary lymph node tissue. The J gene is TRBJ2-3, the V gene TRBV11-2; D is perhaps TRBD2 (6 bases). The sequence came from a female donor with breast cancer. Some clones in this sample may be carry-over from other donors' samples. CDR3: CAGSLDPGATSSDTQYF. The CDR3 DNA sequence: TGTGCCGGCAGCTTAGATCCCGGTGCGACTAGTTCAGATACGCAGTATTTT.